The next 4 T cell receptor beta chains were all read from a single sample in a study of T-cell memory formation after mild COVID-19. TCRdb used MiXCR to reprocess the 5' RACE reads, holding one entry per CDR3 protein. This table has about 400,000 distinct CDR3 sequences, over 15% appearing once. Sequences were obtained from PBMCs or a T cell subset sorted from them (not recorded which). These receptors were obtained from a man aged 18 to 35 who had mild COVID-19 (a few samples of this study predate the infection). Cell type and time point are not known.

The chain joins TRBV20-1 to TRBJ2-2, with D perhaps TRBD1 or TRBD2 (5 bases each). The CDR3 is 15 residues long. With 5 bases removed from V and 0 bases from J, the gap between germline ends came to 13 bases. Germline V gene sequence: CDR1 DFQATT, CDR2 SNEGSKA (reference sequence). The CDR3 DNA sequence: TGCAGTGCTTTTCCGGGACCGTCGAACACCGGGGAGCTGTTTTTT. Translation gives CSAFPGPSNTGELFF.

The rearrangement joins TRBV6-2 or TRBV6-3 to TRBJ1-3; no reliable D call. Germline CDR1 MNHEY, CDR2 SVGEGT. The CDR3 length is 14 residues. The ends were cut back, 7 bases at V and 2 bases at J, with 12 bases in the middle. In DNA, the CDR3 is TGTGCCAGCATCCGGACGGCGGCTGGAAACACCATATATTTT. Encoded protein: CASIRTAAGNTIYF.

This sequence joins TRBV7-9 and TRBJ1-2, with D unresolved. The germline CDR1 and CDR2 sequences are SEHNR and FQNEAQ (reference sequence). The ends were cut back, 1 base at V and 8 bases at J, with 14 bases in the middle. This CDR3 is 14 amino acids long. The DNA of the CDR3 is TGTGCCAGCAGCTTAGAGGCGGCGGGCCGCGGCTACACCTTC. Translating it yields CASSLEAAGRGYTF.

The rearrangement joins TRBV15 to TRBJ1-2, with 8 bases fitting TRBD1. The J segment lost 7 bases and the V segment lost 4 bases, leaving 8 bases of the junction unmatched. Germline CDR1 is LNHNV and CDR2 is YYDKDF (reference sequence). The CDR3 covers 14 residues. As DNA, the CDR3 is TGTGCCACCAGCACCCGGACAGGGTCCGCTGGCTACACCTTC. Translated: CATSTRTGSAGYTF. The variable domain in full, completed from reference TRBV15 and TRBJ1-2, reads DAMVIQNPRYQVTQFGKPVTLSCSQTLNHNVMYWYQQKSSQAPKLLFHYYDKDFNNEADTPDNFQSRRPNTSFCFLDIRSPGLGDTAMYLCATSTRTGSAGYTFGSGTRLTVV.